This entry describes one T cell receptor (beta chain). What it binds is unknown. The junction departs from the called germline gene at one end, perhaps through a read error. CDR1 SNHLY and CDR2 FYNNEI come from the germline V gene. The CDR3 is made up of 15 amino acids. This entry is derived from a study of T cell repertoires in cytomegalovirus infection. Study outcomes and limitations: The study found HLA-C-restricted CMV-specific TCR beta clonotypes dominating the ex vivo response.

TCRdb redid the calling of the reads with MiXCR, one entry per CDR3 protein. The data contain about 530,000 distinct CDR3 sequences, roughly 29% of them singletons. This rearrangement joins TRBV2 to TRBJ1-1; TRBD1 matches at 10 bases. This receptor was identified in a human donor in good health (CMV status not recorded). Some clones in this sample may be carry-over from other donors' samples. Material for sequencing was PBMCs. This chain's CDR3 is CASTHPGQGNAEAFF. Written as DNA, the CDR3 is TGTGCCAGCACCCATCCGGGACAGGGGAACGCTGAAGCTTTCTTT.